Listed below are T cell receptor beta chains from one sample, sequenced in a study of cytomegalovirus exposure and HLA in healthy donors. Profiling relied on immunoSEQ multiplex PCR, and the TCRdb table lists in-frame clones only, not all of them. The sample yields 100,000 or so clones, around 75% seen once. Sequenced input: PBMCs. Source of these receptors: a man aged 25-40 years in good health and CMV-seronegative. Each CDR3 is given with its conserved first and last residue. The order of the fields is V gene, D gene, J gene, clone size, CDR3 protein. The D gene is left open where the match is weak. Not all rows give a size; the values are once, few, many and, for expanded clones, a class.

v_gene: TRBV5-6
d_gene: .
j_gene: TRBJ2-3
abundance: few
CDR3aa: CASSWVEYDTQYF

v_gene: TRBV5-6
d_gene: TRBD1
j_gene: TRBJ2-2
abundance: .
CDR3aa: CASSAAGTGNTGELFF

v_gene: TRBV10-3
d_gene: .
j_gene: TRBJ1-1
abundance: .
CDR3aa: CASHSGNTEAFF

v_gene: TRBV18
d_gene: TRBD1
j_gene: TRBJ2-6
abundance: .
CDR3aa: CASSPYRTGGTGANVLTF

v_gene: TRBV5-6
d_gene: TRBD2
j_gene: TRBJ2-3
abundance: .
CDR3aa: CASSLYTSGDTQYF

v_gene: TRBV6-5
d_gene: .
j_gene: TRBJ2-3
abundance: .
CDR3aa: CASRRGQVQLAQYF

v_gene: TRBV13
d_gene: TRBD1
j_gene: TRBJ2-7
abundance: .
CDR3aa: CASSLEGQGSSYEQYF

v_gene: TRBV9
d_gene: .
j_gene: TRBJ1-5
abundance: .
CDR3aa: CASSVDAGQPQHF

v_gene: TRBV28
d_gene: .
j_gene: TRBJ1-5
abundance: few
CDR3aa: CASSLNQPQHF

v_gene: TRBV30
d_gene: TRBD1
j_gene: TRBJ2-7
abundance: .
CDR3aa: CAWSPTRLTGGYEQYF

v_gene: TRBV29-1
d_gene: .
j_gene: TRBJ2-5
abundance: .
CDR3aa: CSVRADQETQYF

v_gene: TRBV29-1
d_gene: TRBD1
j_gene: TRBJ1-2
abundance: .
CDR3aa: CSVSQDRGGGYTF

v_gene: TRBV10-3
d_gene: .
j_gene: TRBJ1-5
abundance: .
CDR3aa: CAISERGTPPGPQHF

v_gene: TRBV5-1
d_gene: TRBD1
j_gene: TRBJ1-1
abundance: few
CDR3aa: CASSQDRDEAFF

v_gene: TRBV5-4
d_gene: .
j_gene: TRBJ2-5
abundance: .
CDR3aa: CASSSSAAGRETQYF

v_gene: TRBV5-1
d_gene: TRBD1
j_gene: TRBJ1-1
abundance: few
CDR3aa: CASSLRQGAGTEAFF

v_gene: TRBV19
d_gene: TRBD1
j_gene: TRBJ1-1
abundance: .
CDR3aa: CASSLRQGADTEAFF

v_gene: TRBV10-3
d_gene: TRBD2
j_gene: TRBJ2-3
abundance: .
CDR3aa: CAISLAGGYTDTQYF

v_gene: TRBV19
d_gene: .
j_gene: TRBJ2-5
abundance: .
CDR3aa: CASSMGAGEETQYF

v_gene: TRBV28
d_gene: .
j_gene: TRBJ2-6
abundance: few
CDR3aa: CASRPSRAGANVLTF

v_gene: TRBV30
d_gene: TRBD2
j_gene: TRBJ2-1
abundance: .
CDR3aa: CAWSKGLAGNEQFF

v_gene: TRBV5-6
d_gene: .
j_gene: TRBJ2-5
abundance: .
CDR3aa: CASSQVPGGQETQYF

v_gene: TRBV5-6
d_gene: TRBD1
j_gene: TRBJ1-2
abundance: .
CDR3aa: CASSLAQGARGYTF

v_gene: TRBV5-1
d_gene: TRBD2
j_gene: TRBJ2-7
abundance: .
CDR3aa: CASSLRGGRAYEQYF

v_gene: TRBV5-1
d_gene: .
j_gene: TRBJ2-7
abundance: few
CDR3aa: CASSALDRSYEQYF

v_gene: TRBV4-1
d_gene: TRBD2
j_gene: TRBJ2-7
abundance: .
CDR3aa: CASSNLGLAGSLQYF

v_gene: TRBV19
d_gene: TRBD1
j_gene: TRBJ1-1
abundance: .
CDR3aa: CASSPGQGATEAFF

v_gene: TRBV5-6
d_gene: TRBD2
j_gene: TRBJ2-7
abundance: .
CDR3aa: CASSLAAYEQYF

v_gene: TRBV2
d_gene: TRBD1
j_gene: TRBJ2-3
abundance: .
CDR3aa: CASSITGGIDTQYF

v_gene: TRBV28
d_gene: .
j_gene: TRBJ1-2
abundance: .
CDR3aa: CATTGRYGYTF

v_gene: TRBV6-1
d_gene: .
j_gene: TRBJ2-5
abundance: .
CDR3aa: CASRRGEERETQYF

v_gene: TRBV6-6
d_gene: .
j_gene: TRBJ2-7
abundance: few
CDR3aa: CASSPQPARGDFEQYF

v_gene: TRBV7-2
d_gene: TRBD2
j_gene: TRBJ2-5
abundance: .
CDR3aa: CASSLARLAGTQETQYF

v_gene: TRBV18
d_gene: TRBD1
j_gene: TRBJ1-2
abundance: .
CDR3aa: CASSTGTGEYGYTF

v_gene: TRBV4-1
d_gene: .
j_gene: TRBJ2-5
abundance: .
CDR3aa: CASSHGSGDMGETQYF

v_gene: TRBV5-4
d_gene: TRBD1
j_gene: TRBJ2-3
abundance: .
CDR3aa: CASSSTGAGDTQYF

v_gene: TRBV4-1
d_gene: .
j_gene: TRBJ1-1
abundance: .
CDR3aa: CASIRQASFMNTEAFF

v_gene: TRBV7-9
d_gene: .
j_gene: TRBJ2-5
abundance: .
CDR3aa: CASSYGGLETQYF

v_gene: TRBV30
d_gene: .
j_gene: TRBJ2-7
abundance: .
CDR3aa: CAWSKQGPYEQYF

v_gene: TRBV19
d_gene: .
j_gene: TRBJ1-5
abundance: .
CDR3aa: CASSIAPYQPQHF

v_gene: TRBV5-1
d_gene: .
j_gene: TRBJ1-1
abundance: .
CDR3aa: CASSLGHPNTEAFF

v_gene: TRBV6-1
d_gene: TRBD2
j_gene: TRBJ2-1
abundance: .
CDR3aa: CASIPSGFVGNEQFF

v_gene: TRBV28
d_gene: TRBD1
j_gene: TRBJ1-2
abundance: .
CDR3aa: CASSSLTGNYGYTF

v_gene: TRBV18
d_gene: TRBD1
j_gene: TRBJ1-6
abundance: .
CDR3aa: CASSPGTGARNSPLHF

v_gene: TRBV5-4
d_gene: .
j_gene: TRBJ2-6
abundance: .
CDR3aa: CASSLWRLSNSGANVLTF

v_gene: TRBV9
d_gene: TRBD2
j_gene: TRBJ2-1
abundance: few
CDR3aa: CASSVSGGAGEQFF

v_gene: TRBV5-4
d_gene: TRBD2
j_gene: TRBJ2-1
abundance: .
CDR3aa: CASSLGGLAGDEQFF

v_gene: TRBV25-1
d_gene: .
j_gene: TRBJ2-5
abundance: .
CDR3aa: CASSRGETQYF

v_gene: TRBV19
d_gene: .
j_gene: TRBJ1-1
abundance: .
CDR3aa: CASSIPGMNTEAFF

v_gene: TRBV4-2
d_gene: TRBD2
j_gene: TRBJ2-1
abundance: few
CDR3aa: CASSQDGLAGGPNEQFF

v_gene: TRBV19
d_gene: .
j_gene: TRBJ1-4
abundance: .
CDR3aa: CASSIPGTSGEKLFF

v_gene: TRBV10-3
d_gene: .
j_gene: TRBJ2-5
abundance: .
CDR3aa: CAIGAGAGETQYF

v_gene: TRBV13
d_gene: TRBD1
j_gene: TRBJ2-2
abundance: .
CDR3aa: CASSRTRDRGNTGELFF